The clone carrying this T cell receptor beta chain was found many times. Its cognate antigen is unknown. This CDR3 contains 14 residues. The V end lost 7 bases, the J end lost 5 bases, and 17 bases lay between the germline ends. The V gene's germline CDR1 is SGHVS and CDR2 FQNEAQ. These data are taken from a study of CD8 T cells in ankylosing spondylitis. Study observations and caveats: What appeared characteristic of ankylosing spondylitis blood was a TCR beta motif of about eight highly homologous variants.

TCRdb fed the 5' RACE reads into MiXCR, producing one record per CDR3 protein. This table holds 450,000 to 550,000 distinct CDR3 sequences, approximately 5% found once. The TCR was taken from a male donor with ankylosing spondylitis. Sequencing input: blood, either unsorted or a sorted T cell fraction (not recorded which). The chain combines TRBV7-8 with TRBJ2-5, with D perhaps TRBD2 (5 bases). DNA for the CDR3: TGTGCCAGCATTCAGGACTTAATCGGGGAGACCCAGTACTTC. Its protein product is CASIQDLIGETQYF.